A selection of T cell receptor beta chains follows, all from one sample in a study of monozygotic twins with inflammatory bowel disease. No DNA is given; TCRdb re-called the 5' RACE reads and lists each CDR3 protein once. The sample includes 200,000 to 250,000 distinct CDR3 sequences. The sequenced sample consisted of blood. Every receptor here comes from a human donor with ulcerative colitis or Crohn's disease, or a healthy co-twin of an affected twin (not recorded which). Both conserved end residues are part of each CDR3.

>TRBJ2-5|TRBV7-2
CASSLVGQGRETQYF
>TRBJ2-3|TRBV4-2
CASSQVARADSTDTQYF
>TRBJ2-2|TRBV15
CATSRDPTAGELFF
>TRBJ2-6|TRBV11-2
CASSLRTKGRTGANVLTF
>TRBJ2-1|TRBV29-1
CSVEDPTLGQGRSSYNEQFF
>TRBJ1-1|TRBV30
CAWSVMGREAFF
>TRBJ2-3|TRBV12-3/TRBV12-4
CASSSPWVKKGDTQYF
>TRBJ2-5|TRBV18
CASSPPSGQETQYF
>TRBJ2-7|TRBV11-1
CASSFGGEQYF
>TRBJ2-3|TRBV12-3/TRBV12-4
CASSPGQGVLDTQYF
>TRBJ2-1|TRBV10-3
CATISGTSALLGQFF
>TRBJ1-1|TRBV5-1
CASSQTSGGSNTEAFF
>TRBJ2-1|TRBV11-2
CASSLRTGVARDNEQFF
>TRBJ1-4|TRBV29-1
CSVEWGEGLFF
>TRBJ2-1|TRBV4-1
CASSRELNLQRASYNEQFF
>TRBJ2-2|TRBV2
CASSESLNTGELFF
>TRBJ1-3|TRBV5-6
CASSLAQYRVDTIYF
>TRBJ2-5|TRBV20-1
CSPLERRGEETQYF
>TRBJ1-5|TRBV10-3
CAISEGTGNQPQHF
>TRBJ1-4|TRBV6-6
CASSSTGWFEKLFF
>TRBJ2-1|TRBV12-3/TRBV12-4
CASTPQGSSYNEQFF
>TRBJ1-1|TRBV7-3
CASSPVGADTEAFF
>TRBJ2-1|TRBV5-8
CASSSRTGTVYNEQFF
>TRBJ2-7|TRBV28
CASRGGLADYEQYF
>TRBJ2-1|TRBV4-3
CASSPVGLANEQFF
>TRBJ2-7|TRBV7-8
CASSLEGPSGGLYEQYF
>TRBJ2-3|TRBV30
CAWTGGEDTQYF
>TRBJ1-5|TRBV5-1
CASSSGGDQPQHF
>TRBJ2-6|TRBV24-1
CATSGRQGPGANVLTF
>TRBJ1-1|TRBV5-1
CASSLPQGANTEAFF
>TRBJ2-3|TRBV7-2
CASSLIAGPTDTQYF
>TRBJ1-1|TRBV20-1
CSARYGLGNTEAFF
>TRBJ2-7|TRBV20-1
CSASPLASVSEQYF
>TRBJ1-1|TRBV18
CASSQGRDNTEAFF
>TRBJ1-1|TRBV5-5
CASSLGGALGFTNTEAFF
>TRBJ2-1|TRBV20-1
CSARELAGVRSYNEQFF
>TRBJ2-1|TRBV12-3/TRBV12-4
CASTPGSSGGSSYNEQFF
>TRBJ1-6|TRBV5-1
CASSHSGGDSPLHF
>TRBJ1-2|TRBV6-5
CASSYSRQGPYYGYTF
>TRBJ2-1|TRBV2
CARTTRAGENEQFF
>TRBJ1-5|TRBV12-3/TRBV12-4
CASSLTSANQPQHF
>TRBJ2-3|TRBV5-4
CASSPSALAGGRTDTQYF
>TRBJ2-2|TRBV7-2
CASSHRDRVPGELFF
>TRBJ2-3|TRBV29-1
CSVTTGADTQYF
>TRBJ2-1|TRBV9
CASSVGSGSYNEQFF
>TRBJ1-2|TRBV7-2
CASSSNSGGLGYTF
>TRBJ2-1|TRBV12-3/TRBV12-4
CASSPRGRGGYNEQFF
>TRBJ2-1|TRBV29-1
CSVEGRWDSGSYNEQFF
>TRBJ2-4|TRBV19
CASSTLPGLAKNIQYF
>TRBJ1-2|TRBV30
CAWTRTVHGYTF
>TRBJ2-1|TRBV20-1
CSTLAGARDEQFF
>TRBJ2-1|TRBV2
CASEVSRSYNEQFF
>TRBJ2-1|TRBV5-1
CASSPGGIVDEQFF